These 16 T cell receptor beta chains originate from one sample sequenced in a study of cytomegalovirus exposure and HLA in healthy donors. This PCR relied on a set of 60 Vbeta primers and 13 Jbeta primers. The repertoire was sequenced with immunoSEQ multiplex PCR; TCRdb's copy has only in-frame clones and lacks some. The sample holds roughly 230,000 clones, approximately 85% seen once. Sequenced input: PBMCs. The source of these receptors is a girl aged 2 to 10 in good health and CMV-seronegative.

The V call is TRBV7-8, the J call TRBJ2-2; perhaps TRBD2 as D (6 bases). This CDR3 has 14 residues. Trimming removed 5 bases from V and 6 bases from J, with 13 bases in between. The germline gives CDR1 SGHVS, CDR2 FQNEAQ. CDR3 sequence: CASSLGRGSGELFF. CDR3 DNA: TGTGCCAGCAGCCTAGGACGGGGGTCCGGGGAGCTGTTTTTT.

V and J are TRBV9 and TRBJ1-2; TRBD1 might be the D (6 bases). The CDR3 consists of 12 residues. With 3 bases removed from V and 6 bases from J, the gap between germline ends came to 9 bases. Per germline, CDR1 SGDLS and CDR2 YYNGEE. This CDR3 reads CASSGTVDGYTF. The CDR3 DNA reads TGTGCCAGCAGCGGGACAGTAGATGGCTACACCTTC.

The chain is built from TRBV19 and TRBJ1-2; 10 positions match TRBD1. CDR3 length: 15 residues. The ends lost 6 bases at V and 2 bases at J; junction bases unmatched: 6. Germline V CDR1 and CDR2: LNHDA, SQIVND (reference sequence). The chain's CDR3 is CASSPAGQGNYGYTF. CDR3 DNA: TGTGCCAGTAGCCCCGCGGGACAGGGGAACTATGGCTACACCTTC.

The chain couples TRBV7-2 to TRBJ1-2, with 7 bases lining up with TRBD1. Trimming at V came to 3 bases and at J to 8 bases, leaving 9 bases not matched to a gene. Germline V lookup: CDR1 SGHTA, CDR2 FQGNSA. CDR3 length: 14 amino acids. In DNA form, the CDR3 reads TGTGCCAGCAGCTTTCCACAGGGGTTGGGAGGCTACACCTTC. This encodes CASSFPQGLGGYTF.

The chain is built from TRBV6-6 and TRBJ1-2; 7 bases are shared with TRBD1. Looked up from germline, CDR1 is MNHNY and CDR2 is SVGAGI (reference sequence). This CDR3 has 13 amino acids. V trimming: 6 bases; J trimming: 6 bases; junction bases outside the gene matches: 7. CDR3 region: CASRPDRADGYTF. The CDR3 nucleotides read TGTGCCAGCAGACCCGACAGGGCGGATGGCTACACCTTC.

The rearrangement joins TRBV30 to TRBJ2-1, with 7 nucleotides matching TRBD2. V shed 0 bases and J 4 bases; nucleotides not matched to a gene: 6. This CDR3 is built from 15 residues. Germline-derived CDR1 and CDR2 are GTSNPN and SVGIG (reference sequence). The CDR3 reads CAWSVGSGVYNEQFF. CDR3 DNA: TGTGCCTGGAGTGTAGGGAGCGGGGTTTACAATGAGCAGTTCTTC.

This chain connects TRBV11-1 to TRBJ2-3; 7 nucleotides match TRBD1. V lost 6 bases to trimming and J lost 7 bases; unmatched junction nucleotides: 10. CDR1 and CDR2 from the germline V gene are SGHAT and FQDESV (reference sequence). The CDR3 has 14 amino acids. The CDR3 loop is CASRRTGQRNTQYF. The CDR3 DNA follows: TGTGCCAGCAGGAGGACAGGCCAGAGAAATACGCAGTATTTT.

This chain joins TRBV4-1 and TRBJ1-1; D perhaps matches TRBD1 (6 bases). Trimming pared 4 bases from V and 1 base from J, leaving 13 bases between. This CDR3 has 15 amino acids. Germline V lookup: CDR1 MGHRA, CDR2 YSYEKL. The CDR3 region has the DNA TGCGCCAGCAGCCTGTACGGGACATCGAACACTGAAGCTTTCTTT. Its protein is CASSLYGTSNTEAFF.

This clone was detected once. The chain links TRBV7-2 to TRBJ2-2, with TRBD1 as a possible D gene (6 bases). The germline V gene encodes CDR1 SGHTA and CDR2 FQGNSA. V was pared by 2 bases and J by 2 bases, with 9 bases between. The CDR3 spans 15 residues. CDR3: CASSLTGQNTGELFF. CDR3 bases: TGTGCCAGCAGCTTAACGGGACAAAACACCGGGGAGCTGTTTTTT.

V and J are TRBV7-6 and TRBJ2-7; maybe TRBD2 (7 bases). Trimming removed 7 bases at V and 2 bases at J, with 27 bases between. The CDR3 spans 18 residues. CDR1 and CDR2 (germline): SGHVS, FNYEAQ. For the CDR3, the DNA is TGTGCCAGCACCCCTAGTGGGAGGGGGAGCGGTAAACCCTACGAGCAGTACTTC. Protein: CASTPSGRGSGKPYEQYF. Drawing the rest from reference TRBV7-6 and TRBJ2-7, the complete variable domain is GAGVSQSPRYKVTKRGQDVALRCDPISGHVSLYWYRQALGQGPEFLTYFNYEAQQDKSGLPNDRFSAERPEGSISTLTIQRTEQRDSAMYRCASTPSGRGSGKPYEQYFGPGTRLTVT.

V is TRBV6-1 and J is TRBJ2-5; the match to TRBD2 covers 7 bases. The CDR3 loop spans 14 amino acids. From germline, CDR1 is MNHNS and CDR2 SASEGT. The ends lost 6 bases at V and 4 bases at J; junction bases unmatched: 8. CDR3 coding DNA: TGTGCCAGCAGCCGGGGTTGGGGGGGAGAGACCCAGTACTTC. This encodes CASSRGWGGETQYF.

This clone was observed once. This chain connects TRBV19 to TRBJ2-1; 11 nucleotides match TRBD2. This CDR3 is built from 16 residues. The germline V gene has CDR1 LNHDA and CDR2 SQIVND (reference sequence). V lost 3 bases and J lost 2; bases outside the gene matches: 3. CDR3 in amino acids: CASSILAGGPYNEQFF. The CDR3 nucleotides read TGTGCCAGTAGTATCCTAGCGGGAGGCCCCTACAATGAGCAGTTCTTC.

V gene TRBV5-1 combines with J gene TRBJ1-1; D possibly corresponds to TRBD1 (5 bases). The CDR3 runs to 14 residues. Germline loops: CDR1 SGHRS, CDR2 YFSETQ. Between the trimmed V and J ends, which lost 4 bases and 1 base, there was a span of 11 bases. The CDR3 protein is CASSRYGGNTEAFF. DNA for the CDR3: TGCGCCAGCAGCCGCTACGGGGGGAACACTGAAGCTTTCTTT.

The chain joins TRBV6-5 to TRBJ1-2, with a tentative D call TRBD1 (5 bases). This CDR3 has 14 amino acids. Germline values: CDR1 MNHEY, CDR2 SVGAGI. The V and J ends lost 0 bases and 5 bases respectively, with 10 bases between them. CDR3 in amino acids: CASSYSRGGYGYTF. The CDR3 DNA reads as TGTGCCAGCAGTTACTCTAGGGGAGGGTATGGCTACACCTTC.

CDR3: CASSENRLAGGKNTGELFF. The CDR3 DNA is TGCGCCAGCAGTGAGAATCGACTAGCGGGAGGAAAAAACACCGGGGAGCTGTTTTTT. The V gene is TRBV10-1, the J gene TRBJ2-2; 13 positions agree with TRBD2. Trimming cost V 2 bases and J 2 bases; bases outside gene matches: 8. The CDR3 totals 19 residues. Germline values: CDR1 WNHNN, CDR2 SYGVQD (reference sequence).

The chain employs TRBV7-8 and TRBJ1-4; a possible D gene is TRBD1 (6 bases). CDR1 SGHVS and CDR2 FQNEAQ come from the germline V gene. V was cut by 5 bases and J by 4 bases, with 11 bases left in between. This CDR3 contains 14 residues. The CDR3 loop is CASSLKGHNEKLFF. In nucleotides, the CDR3 is TGTGCCAGCAGCCTAAAGGGACATAATGAAAAACTGTTTTTT.